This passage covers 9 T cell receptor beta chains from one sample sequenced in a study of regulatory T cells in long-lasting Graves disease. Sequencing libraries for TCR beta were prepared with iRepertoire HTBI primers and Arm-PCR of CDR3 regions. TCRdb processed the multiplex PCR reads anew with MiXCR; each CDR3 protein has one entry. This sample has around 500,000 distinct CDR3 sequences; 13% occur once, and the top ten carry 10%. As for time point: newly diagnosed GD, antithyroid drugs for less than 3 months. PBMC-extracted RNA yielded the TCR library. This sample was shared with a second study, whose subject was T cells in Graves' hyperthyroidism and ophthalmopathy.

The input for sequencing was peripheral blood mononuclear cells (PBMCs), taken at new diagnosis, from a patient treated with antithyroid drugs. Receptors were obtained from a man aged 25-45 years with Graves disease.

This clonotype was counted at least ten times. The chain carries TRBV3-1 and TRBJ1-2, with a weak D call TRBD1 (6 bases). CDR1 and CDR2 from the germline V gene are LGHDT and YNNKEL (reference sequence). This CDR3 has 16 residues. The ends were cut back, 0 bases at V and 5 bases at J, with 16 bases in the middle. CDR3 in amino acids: CASSQDSIRQEYGYTF. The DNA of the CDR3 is TGTGCCAGCAGCCAAGATTCGATTAGACAGGAATATGGCTACACCTTC. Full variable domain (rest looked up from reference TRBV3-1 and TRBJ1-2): DTAVSQTPKYLVTQMGNDKSIKCEQNLGHDTMYWYKQDSKKFLKIMFSYNNKELIINETVPNRFSPKSPDKAHLNLHINSLELGDSAVYFCASSQDSIRQEYGYTFGSGTRLTVV.

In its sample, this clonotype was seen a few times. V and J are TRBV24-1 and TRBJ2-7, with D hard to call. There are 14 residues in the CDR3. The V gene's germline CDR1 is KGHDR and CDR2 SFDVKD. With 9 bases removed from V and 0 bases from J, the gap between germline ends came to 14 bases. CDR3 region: CATEAAGSSYEQYF. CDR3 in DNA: TGTGCCACCGAAGCAGCCGGCTCCTCCTACGAGCAGTACTTC.

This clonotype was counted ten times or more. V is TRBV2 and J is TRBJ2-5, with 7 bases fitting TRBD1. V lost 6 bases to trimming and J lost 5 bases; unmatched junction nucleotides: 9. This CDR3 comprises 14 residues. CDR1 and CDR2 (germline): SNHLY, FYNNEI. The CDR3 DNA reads TGTGCCAGCAGGGAAAAGACAGGGTACGAGACCCAGTACTTC. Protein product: CASREKTGYETQYF.

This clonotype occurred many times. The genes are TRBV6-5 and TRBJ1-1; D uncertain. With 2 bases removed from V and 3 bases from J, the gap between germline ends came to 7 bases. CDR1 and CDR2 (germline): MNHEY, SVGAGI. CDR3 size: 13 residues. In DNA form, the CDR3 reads TGTGCCAGCAGTTACGACACGTACACTGAAGCTTTCTTT. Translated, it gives CASSYDTYTEAFF.

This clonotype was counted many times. The CDR3 DNA sequence: TGTGCCAGCTCACCAGGATATAACATGAACACTGAAGCTTTCTTT. It encodes CASSPGYNMNTEAFF. J is TRBJ1-1 and V is TRBV18; unclear D gene. Germline assignment: CDR1 KGHSH and CDR2 LQKENI. The CDR3 is made up of 15 amino acids. V lost 2 bases to trimming and J lost 0 bases, with 10 bases between them.

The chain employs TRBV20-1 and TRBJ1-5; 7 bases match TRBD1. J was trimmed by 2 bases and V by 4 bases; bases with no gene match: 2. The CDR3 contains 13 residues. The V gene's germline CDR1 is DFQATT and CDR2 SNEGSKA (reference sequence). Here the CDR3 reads CSANTGGNQPQHF. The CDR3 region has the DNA TGCAGTGCTAATACAGGGGGCAATCAGCCCCAGCATTTT.

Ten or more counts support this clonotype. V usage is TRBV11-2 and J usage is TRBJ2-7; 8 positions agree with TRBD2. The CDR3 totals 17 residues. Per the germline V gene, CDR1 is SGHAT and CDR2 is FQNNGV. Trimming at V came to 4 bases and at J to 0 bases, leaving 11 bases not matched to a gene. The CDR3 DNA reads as TGTGCCAGCAGCTCCGCCTTTAGCGGGATAAGCTCCTACGAGCAGTACTTC. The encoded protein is CASSSAFSGISSYEQYF.

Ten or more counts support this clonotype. The CDR3 DNA reads as TGTGCCAGCAGTGAATCATATATCCAGACGGAGAACACTGAAGCTTTCTTT. Amino acids: CASSESYIQTENTEAFF. This chain joins TRBV6-1 and TRBJ1-1; D gene uncertain. CDR3 length equals 17 residues. V shed 2 bases and J shed 1 base, with 17 bases lying between them. Germline V gene lookup returns CDR1 MNHNS and CDR2 SASEGT.

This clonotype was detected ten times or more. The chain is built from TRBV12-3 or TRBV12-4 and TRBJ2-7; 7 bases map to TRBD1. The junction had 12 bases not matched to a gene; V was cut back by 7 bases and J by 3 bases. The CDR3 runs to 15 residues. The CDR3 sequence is CASTLADRQGYEQYF. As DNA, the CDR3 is TGTGCCAGCACCCTCGCAGATAGACAGGGCTACGAGCAGTACTTC.